A single sample gave rise to the 29 T cell receptor beta chains below, sequenced in a study of T cells after posttransplantation cyclophosphamide listed by TCRdb under 2016. Library construction relied on the immunoSEQ multiplex PCR assay. TCRdb holds this immuneACCESS table with in-frame rearrangements only. Some clones are missing; in checked studies, unresolved V genes explain under half, and the rest has no known cause. The sample includes under 20,000 clones, with less than 85% observed a single time. Approximately 9% of the sample goes to the ten largest clones. The sequenced sample consisted of memory CD4+ T cells sorted from blood. The receptors stem from a man aged 25-45 years in good health and a related stem cell transplant donor.

The chain carries TRBV4-1 and TRBJ2-7; 11 nucleotides agree with TRBD2. Trimming removed 3 bases from V and 0 bases from J; junction bases left unmatched: 10. The CDR3 covers 18 residues. Per germline, CDR1 MGHRA and CDR2 YSYEKL. As DNA, the CDR3 is TGCGCCAGCAGCCAGTCCGAGGTAGCGGGGGGGAGCTCCTACGAGCAGTACTTC. Its protein is CASSQSEVAGGSSYEQYF.

This rearrangement joins TRBV11-2 to TRBJ1-1; no clear D gene. The germline V gene has CDR1 SGHAT and CDR2 FQNNGV. The CDR3 sequence is 13 residues long. V was cut by 1 base and J by 5 bases, with 8 bases left in between. The CDR3 loop is CASSLGTETEAFF. CDR3 in DNA: TGTGCCAGCAGCTTAGGAACTGAGACTGAAGCTTTCTTT.

The chain's CDR3 is CASSLMPGTTNEKLFF. CDR3 nucleotide sequence: TGTGCCAGCAGCTTAATGCCAGGGACAACTAATGAAAAACTGTTTTTT. V usage is TRBV7-2 and J usage is TRBJ1-4, with D perhaps matching TRBD1 (5 bases). CDR3 length: 16 amino acids. Trimming took 2 bases from V and 0 from J, leaving 10 bases between them. Germline V gives CDR1 SGHTA, CDR2 FQGNSA.

This clone was found a few times. V usage is TRBV4-3 and J usage is TRBJ1-6; the D is unclear. This CDR3 has 14 residues. The germline CDR1 and CDR2 sequences are LGHNA and YSLEER. The germline V and J ends were trimmed by 4 bases and 6 bases, with 10 bases remaining between them. The CDR3 loop reads CASSRSGSNSPLHF. The DNA of the CDR3 is TGCGCCAGCAGCCGGTCAGGAAGTAATTCACCCCTCCACTTT.

The chain is built from TRBV9 and TRBJ1-6; D is undetermined. From germline, CDR1 is SGDLS and CDR2 YYNGEE. Between the trimmed V and J ends, which lost 0 bases and 7 bases, there was a span of 14 bases. CDR3 length equals 16 residues. The CDR3 sequence is CASSVDPARQNSPLHF. CDR3 sequence (DNA): TGTGCCAGCAGCGTAGACCCCGCCCGCCAGAATTCACCCCTCCACTTT.

This clone was detected only once. The V gene is TRBV7-2, the J gene TRBJ2-5; TRBD2 might be the D (5 bases). CDR3 length equals 14 residues. The germline CDR1 and CDR2 sequences are SGHTA and FQGNSA. The V and J ends lost 1 base and 4 bases respectively, with 10 bases between them. The CDR3 here is CASSLGLRVETQYF. Written as DNA, the CDR3 is TGTGCCAGCAGCTTAGGACTGCGGGTAGAGACCCAGTACTTC. The variable domain in full, with the rest retrieved from reference TRBV7-2 and TRBJ2-5, is GAGVSQSPSNKVTEKGKDVELRCDPISGHTALYWYRQSLGQGLEFLIYFQGNSAPDKSGLPSDRFSAERTGGSVSTLTIQRTQQEDSAVYLCASSLGLRVETQYFGPGTRLLVL.

CDR3 region: CASSPRQAETQYF. In nucleotides, the CDR3 is TGTGCCAGCAGCCCGAGACAGGCAGAGACCCAGTACTTC. The J gene is TRBJ2-5, the V gene TRBV7-8; possible D gene TRBD1, 6 bases. Trimming cost V 5 bases and J 4 bases, with 11 bases left between them. The CDR3 runs to 13 residues. Germline V gene sequence: CDR1 SGHVS, CDR2 FQNEAQ. Using reference TRBV7-8 and TRBJ2-5 for the parts outside the CDR3, the full variable domain is GAGVSQSPRYKVAKRGQDVALRCDPISGHVSLFWYQQALGQGPEFLTYFQNEAQLDKSGLPSDRFFAERPEGSVSTLKIQRTQQEDSAVYLCASSPRQAETQYFGPGTRLLVL.

The V gene is TRBV6-4, the J gene TRBJ2-5, with no clear D. The J call may be incorrect, as the DNA end agrees better with TRBJ2-7. Germline-derived CDR1 and CDR2 are MRHNA and SNTAGT. CDR3 size: 13 residues. The CDR3 sequence: CASSEHARNEQYF. The CDR3 DNA follows: TGTGCCAGCAGTGAACACGCGAGGAACGAGCAGTACTTC.

The CDR3 DNA is TGTGCCAGCAGTTACGAGGACAGAGGGGAGCTGTTTTTT. It codes for CASSYEDRGELFF. The V and J genes are TRBV6-5 and TRBJ2-2, with D perhaps matching TRBD1 (6 bases). Per germline, CDR1 MNHEY and CDR2 SVGAGI. V was trimmed by 2 bases and J by 8 bases, leaving 9 bases between them. This CDR3 contains 13 residues.

The gene calls are TRBV7-2 and TRBJ1-5; D might be TRBD1 (5 bases). Trimming stripped 3 bases from V and 3 bases from J, with 6 bases between. Germline V CDR1 and CDR2: SGHTA, FQGNSA. This CDR3 is built from 13 residues. The CDR3 sequence is CASSLDTNQPQHF. Written as DNA, the CDR3 is TGTGCCAGCAGCTTGGACACCAATCAGCCCCAGCATTTT.

This rearrangement joins TRBV28 to TRBJ1-4; a weak D match, TRBD1 (6 bases). Germline loops: CDR1 MDHEN, CDR2 SYDVKM. V was pared by 3 bases and J by 1 base, with 9 bases between. CDR3 size: 15 residues. CDR3 loop: CASSFPRGTNEKLFF. The CDR3 nucleotides read TGTGCCAGCAGTTTCCCCAGGGGAACTAATGAAAAACTGTTTTTT.

CDR3 protein: CASSPEGVGKNIQYF. The CDR3 DNA follows: TGTGCCAGCAGCCCCGAAGGGGTTGGCAAAAACATTCAGTACTTC. The chain is built from TRBV5-5 and TRBJ2-4; possible D gene TRBD1, 5 bases. From germline, CDR1 is SGHKS and CDR2 YYEKEE (reference sequence). This CDR3 has 15 amino acids. V was shortened by 4 bases and J by 3 bases, with 14 bases between the two germline ends.

The chain combines TRBV7-9 with TRBJ1-4, with D tentatively TRBD1 (5 bases). The germline gives CDR1 SEHNR, CDR2 FQNEAQ (reference sequence). CDR3 length equals 14 residues. Trimming removed 5 bases at V and 3 bases at J, with 10 bases between. The DNA of the CDR3 is TGTGCCAGCAGCCAAGGGACTTCTAATGAAAAACTGTTTTTT. Amino acids: CASSQGTSNEKLFF.

The chain uses TRBV19 and TRBJ1-3; 8 bases are a match to TRBD1. The CDR3 contains 14 residues. Germline V lookup: CDR1 LNHDA, CDR2 SQIVND (reference sequence). V shed 7 bases and J 4 bases; nucleotides not matched to a gene: 6. CDR3 DNA sequence: TGTGCCAGTACCCCGGACAGGGCAGGAAACACCATATATTTT. Translation: CASTPDRAGNTIYF.

The chain couples TRBV12-5 to TRBJ2-3, with D perhaps matching TRBD2 (6 bases). The CDR3 extends over 14 amino acids. Trimming took 6 bases from V and 0 from J, leaving 10 bases between them. CDR1 and CDR2 from the germline V gene are LGHNT and FRNRAP. The CDR3 DNA sequence: TGTGCTAGTGGGAGGGAGGCCAGCACAGATACGCAGTATTTT. Its protein is CASGREASTDTQYF.

This clone appeared once. This rearrangement joins TRBV6-5 to TRBJ2-3; 11 bases agree with TRBD2. The V gene end was trimmed by 4 bases and the J gene end by 6 bases; junction bases not matched to a gene: 6. The length of the CDR3 is 15 residues. CDR1 is MNHEY, CDR2 SVGAGI, per germline. CDR3 amino acids: CASSLAGGPGDTQYF. DNA of the CDR3: TGTGCCAGCAGTTTAGCGGGGGGGCCGGGGGATACGCAGTATTTT.

The chain links TRBV7-9 to TRBJ2-5, with D possibly TRBD2 on 5 matching bases. The germline V gene encodes CDR1 SEHNR and CDR2 FQNEAQ (reference sequence). This CDR3 has 13 amino acids. Trimming left V 3 bases short and J 5 bases short, with 10 bases between. CDR3 sequence: CASSFSPGETQYF. CDR3 coding DNA: TGTGCCAGCAGCTTCTCGCCGGGGGAGACCCAGTACTTC.

This clone was recorded only once. The chain recombines TRBV7-4 with TRBJ1-4; 8 nucleotides match TRBD1. Trimming cost V 2 bases and J 2 bases; bases outside gene matches: 7. Germline CDR1 SGHVT, CDR2 SQSDAQ. The CDR3 has 17 amino acids. CDR3 loop: CASSLSIGQGTNEKLFF. CDR3 DNA: TGTGCCAGCAGCTTAAGCATCGGACAGGGTACTAATGAAAAACTGTTTTTT.

The chain uses TRBV5-1 and TRBJ2-5; 11 bases match TRBD1. The CDR3 is made up of 15 amino acids. Trimming took 5 bases from V and 11 from J; bases not matched to a gene: 14. The germline CDR1 and CDR2 sequences are SGHRS and YFSETQ. Written as DNA, the CDR3 is TGCGCCAGCAGGCTCACGGGACAGGGGGGGTTGAAGCAGTACTTC. Translation gives CASRLTGQGGLKQYF.

The chain is built from TRBV29-1 and TRBJ2-2; a weak D match, TRBD2 (6 bases). This CDR3 has 14 amino acids. Germline-derived CDR1 and CDR2 are SQVTM and ANQGSEA. Trimming pared 2 bases from V and 6 bases from J, leaving 13 bases between. CDR3 residues: CSVERGRSPGELFF. The CDR3 DNA reads as TGCAGCGTTGAACGAGGGAGGTCGCCCGGGGAGCTGTTTTTT.

This chain joins TRBV19 and TRBJ2-5; D might be TRBD2 (6 bases). The V gene's germline CDR1 is LNHDA and CDR2 SQIVND (reference sequence). This CDR3 spans 14 amino acids. V lost 5 bases and J lost 3, with 13 bases in between. The CDR3 DNA follows: TGTGCCAGTAGTCCGTGGGACTCCGAAGAGACCCAGTACTTC. Its translation: CASSPWDSEETQYF.

This rearrangement joins TRBV7-9 to TRBJ2-6, with 9 bases lining up with TRBD1. With 6 bases clipped from V and 0 bases from J, the junction kept 9 bases outside the gene matches. The germline gives CDR1 SEHNR, CDR2 FQNEAQ (reference sequence). This CDR3 spans 18 amino acids. This chain's CDR3 is CASRSGTGTLSGANVLTF. The CDR3 DNA sequence: TGTGCCAGCAGGTCCGGGACAGGGACCCTCTCTGGGGCCAACGTCCTGACTTTC.

The V call is TRBV7-9, the J call TRBJ1-2, with TRBD1 matching 11 bases. Germline V gene sequence: CDR1 SEHNR, CDR2 FQNEAQ (reference sequence). V trimming: 4 bases; J trimming: 8 bases; junction bases outside the gene matches: 9. This CDR3 is 15 amino acids long. The DNA of the CDR3 is TGTGCCAGCAGCTCAAGGACAGGGGGCGTGGGGGGCTACACCTTC. It encodes CASSSRTGGVGGYTF.

There are a few counts of this clone. The chain uses TRBV10-3 and TRBJ1-1; 8 nucleotides agree with TRBD1. The CDR3 is 15 residues long. Germline V lookup: CDR1 ENHRY, CDR2 SYGVKD. V was pared by 7 bases and J by 3 bases, with 10 bases of the junction left unmatched. The CDR3 coding sequence is TGTGCCATCAACTCGGACAGGGCGGGGGACACTGAAGCTTTCTTT. Translation gives CAINSDRAGDTEAFF.

This clone is medium-sized (0.01 to 0.1%) in the sample. This chain links TRBV25-1 with TRBJ2-2; D remains unclear. Trimming cost V 1 base and J 9 bases, with 15 bases left between them. From germline, CDR1 is MGHDK and CDR2 SYGVNS. The CDR3 has 15 residues. This chain's CDR3 is CASSESKQASWELFF. For the CDR3, the DNA is TGTGCCAGCAGTGAATCGAAGCAGGCGAGTTGGGAGCTGTTTTTT.

The CDR3: CASREQGRATEAFF. CDR3 bases: TGTGCCAGCAGGGAACAGGGAAGGGCGACTGAAGCTTTCTTT. The gene calls are TRBV6-1 and TRBJ1-1; possibly TRBD1 for D (6 bases). The CDR3 contains 14 residues. Germline V gives CDR1 MNHNS, CDR2 SASEGT. The germline V and J ends were trimmed by 6 bases and 5 bases, with 16 bases remaining between them.

V and J are TRBV28 and TRBJ1-6; 10 bases map to TRBD1. Trimming took 1 base from V and 9 from J; bases not matched to a gene: 3. The CDR3 is made up of 15 amino acids. Germline V gene sequence: CDR1 MDHEN, CDR2 SYDVKM. CDR3 sequence (DNA): TGTGCCAGCAGTTTATCCGGGACAGGGGTTTCACCCCTCCACTTT. This encodes CASSLSGTGVSPLHF. The full variable domain, in which reference TRBV28 and TRBJ1-6 provide the parts outside the CDR3, is DVKVTQSSRYLVKRTGEKVFLECVQDMDHENMFWYRQDPGLGLRLIYFSYDVKMKEKGDIPEGYSVSREKKERFSLILESASTNQTSMYLCASSLSGTGVSPLHFGNGTRLTVT.

This sequence joins TRBV10-3 and TRBJ2-1; 9 bases are shared with TRBD1. There are 15 residues in the CDR3. With 8 bases clipped from V and 7 bases from J, the junction kept 12 bases outside the gene matches. The germline gives CDR1 ENHRY, CDR2 SYGVKD. The CDR3 reads CAIGSRDRASNEQFF. CDR3 coding DNA: TGTGCCATCGGCTCCCGGGACAGGGCATCAAATGAGCAGTTCTTC.

This clone was observed a few times. The chain uses TRBV6-5 and TRBJ1-1, with D uncertain. The CDR3 spans 13 residues. Per germline, CDR1 MNHEY and CDR2 SVGAGI. Trimming left V 6 bases short and J 1 base short, with 9 bases between. This CDR3 is CASRPMANTEAFF. In DNA, the CDR3 is TGTGCCAGCAGGCCCATGGCGAACACTGAAGCTTTCTTT.